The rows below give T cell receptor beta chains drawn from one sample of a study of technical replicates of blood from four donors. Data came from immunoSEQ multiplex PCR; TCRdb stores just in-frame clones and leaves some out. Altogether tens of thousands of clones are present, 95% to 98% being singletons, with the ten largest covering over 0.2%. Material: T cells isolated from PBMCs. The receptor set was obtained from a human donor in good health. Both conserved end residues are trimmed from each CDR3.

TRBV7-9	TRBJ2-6	ASSPRGLSANVLT
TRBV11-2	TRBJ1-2	ASSLGGSGYT
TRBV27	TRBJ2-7	ASSLVPVLPYEQY
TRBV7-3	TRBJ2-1	ASSFGVNEQF
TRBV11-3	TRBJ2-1	ASSYPPGVMDEQF
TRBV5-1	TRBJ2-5	ASSFSGGRETQY
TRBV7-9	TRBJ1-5	ASSLVGTGHQPQH
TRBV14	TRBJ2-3	ASSPDWRYTDTQY
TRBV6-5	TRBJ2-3	ASSQNTDTQY
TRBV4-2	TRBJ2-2	ASSQVAGVATGELF
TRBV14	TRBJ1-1	ASSQDLGQNTEAF
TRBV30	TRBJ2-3	AWAGGTDSSTDTQY
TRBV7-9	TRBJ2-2	ASSPPSIAGDTGELF
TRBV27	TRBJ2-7	ASSLGAAYEQY
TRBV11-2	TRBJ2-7	ASSLTSAAYEQY
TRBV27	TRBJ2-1	ASSWTSGSVNEQF
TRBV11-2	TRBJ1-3	ASSIQGGRNTIY
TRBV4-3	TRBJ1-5	ASSQDYWGGGVQPQH
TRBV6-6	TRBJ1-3	ASTGAGNTIY
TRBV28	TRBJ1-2	ASSLVQDSYGYT
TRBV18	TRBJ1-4	ASSPNGATNEKLF
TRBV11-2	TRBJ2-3	ASSSGGRASVDTQY
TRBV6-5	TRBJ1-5	ASSYAPAGPQH
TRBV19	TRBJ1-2	ASSEQGGYGYT
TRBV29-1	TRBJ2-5	SVLAGVGETQY
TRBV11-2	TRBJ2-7	ASSLLSTYEQY
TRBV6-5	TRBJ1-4	ASSSLMTGLNEKLF
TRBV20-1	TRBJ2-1	SARPSNEQF
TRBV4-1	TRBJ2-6	ASSLLSGANVLT
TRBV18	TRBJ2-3	ASSRRASGSQGTQY
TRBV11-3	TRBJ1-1	ASSLAGQTLNTEAF
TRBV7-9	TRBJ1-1	ASSFSQLEAF
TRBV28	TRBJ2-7	ASSNFLRSSYEQY
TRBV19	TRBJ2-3	ASSIALAGRTQY
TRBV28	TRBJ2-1	ASSLAGANEQF
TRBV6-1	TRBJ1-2	ASSENHRPPNGYT
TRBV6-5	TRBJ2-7	ASSYGLGSSYEQY
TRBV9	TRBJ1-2	ASSVGRGRSNYGYT
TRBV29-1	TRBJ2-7	SVEDHTVNLYEQY
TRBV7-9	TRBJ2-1	ASTDILSEQF
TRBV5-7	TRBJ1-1	ASSTTGTGARGGTEAF
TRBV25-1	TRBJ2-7	ASSSYEQY
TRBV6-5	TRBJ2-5	ASSTEETQY